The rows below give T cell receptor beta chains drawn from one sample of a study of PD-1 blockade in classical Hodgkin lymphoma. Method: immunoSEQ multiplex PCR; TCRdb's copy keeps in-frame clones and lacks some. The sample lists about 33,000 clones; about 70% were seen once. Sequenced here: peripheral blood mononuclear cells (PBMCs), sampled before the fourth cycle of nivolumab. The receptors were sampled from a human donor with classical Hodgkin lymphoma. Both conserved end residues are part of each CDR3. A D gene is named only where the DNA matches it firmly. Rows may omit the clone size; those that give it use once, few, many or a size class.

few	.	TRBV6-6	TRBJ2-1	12	TGTGCCAGCAGACGACAGGACGACAGGCAGTTCTTC	CASRRQDDRQFF
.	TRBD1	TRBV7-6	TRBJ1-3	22	TGTGCCAGCAGCTCCCGGGGGTGGACAGGGGTATTGCTTTACGTCTCTGGAAACACCATATATTTT	CASSSRGWTGVLLYVSGNTIYF
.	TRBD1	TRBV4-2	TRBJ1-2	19	TGTGCCAGCAGCCAAGATCTAGGCCAGGGGGCGTTCTTCAACTATGGCTACACCTTC	CASSQDLGQGAFFNYGYTF
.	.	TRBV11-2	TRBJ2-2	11	TGTGCCAGCGGTGAGCCGCCCCAGCTGTTTTTT	CASGEPPQLFF
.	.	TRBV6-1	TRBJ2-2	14	TGTGCCAGCGGCTTGGGGGTCCGGACCGGGGAGCTGTTTTTT	CASGLGVRTGELFF
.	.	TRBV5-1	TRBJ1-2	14	TGCGCCAGCAGTCCCGGATTCGGAGGGCGAGGCTACACCTTC	CASSPGFGGRGYTF
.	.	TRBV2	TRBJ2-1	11	TGTGCTATCTACGATTACAATGAGCAGTTCTTC	CAIYDYNEQFF
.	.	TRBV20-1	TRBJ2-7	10	TGCAGTGCTAGACCCCCCGAGCAGTACTTC	CSARPPEQYF
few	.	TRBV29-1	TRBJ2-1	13	TGCAGCGTTGTATCCAGGGTTGTCAATGAGCAGTTCTTC	CSVVSRVVNEQFF
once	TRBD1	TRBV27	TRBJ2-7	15	TGTGCCAGTTGCGCACCGGGACAGGGGTTATATGAGCAGTACTTC	CASCAPGQGLYEQYF
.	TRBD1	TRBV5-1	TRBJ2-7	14	TGCGCCAGCAGCCAGGCTACAGGGGGGTACGAGCAGTACTTC	CASSQATGGYEQYF